Ten or more counts support the clone carrying this TCR beta chain. The TCRbeta library incorporated unique molecular identifiers. Via MiXCR, TCRdb re-called the PCR reads, giving one row per CDR3 protein. The sample shows roughly 90,000 distinct CDR3 sequences, 12% of them seen only once. This sample stems from a study of T-cell reconstitution after alpha-beta-depleted transplantation in children. This clonotype originated in a human donor who donated a stem cell graft to a child with inherited bone marrow failure. The material was PBMCs from the stem cell graft donor, obtained from the stem cell graft.

In nucleotides, the CDR3 is TGCAGCGTTGAAGGTTTTGAGACGGAGCAGTTCTTC. This encodes CSVEGFETEQFF. V usage is TRBV29-1 and J usage is TRBJ2-1; D remains ambiguous. The CDR3 totals 12 residues. Germline values: CDR1 SQVTM, CDR2 ANQGSEA. Between the trimmed V and J ends, which lost 1 base and 10 bases, there was a span of 11 bases.